This is a list of T cell receptor beta chains from one sample in a study of shared clonotypes between healthy human individuals. Using immunoSEQ multiplex PCR, the repertoire was profiled, and TCRdb retains in-frame clones only, with some absent. The table lists about 2.4 million clones, roughly 92% of them singletons, with around 0.14% in the top ten. Sequenced input: naive CD4+ T cells sorted from blood. The receptor source for this set is a man aged 18 to 29 in good health. Both conserved end residues are part of each CDR3. The order of the fields is CDR3 length, D gene, V gene, J gene, clone size, CDR3 protein, CDR3 DNA. A D gene is named only where the DNA matches it firmly. Size values are once, few and many counts, or a class for expanded clones, and some rows have none.

CDR3 length: 14
D gene: TRBD1
V gene: TRBV28
J gene: TRBJ2-7
clone size: once
CDR3 protein: CASSPRTGRHEQYF
CDR3 DNA: TGTGCCAGCAGTCCCAGGACAGGCCGACACGAGCAGTACTTC

CDR3 length: 15
D gene: -
V gene: TRBV10-3
J gene: TRBJ2-5
clone size: -
CDR3 protein: CAISPGEAGKETQYF
CDR3 DNA: TGTGCCATCAGTCCAGGAGAAGCCGGGAAGGAGACCCAGTACTTC

CDR3 length: 15
D gene: TRBD1
V gene: TRBV5-1
J gene: TRBJ2-5
clone size: -
CDR3 protein: CASSPTGTGTKTQYF
CDR3 DNA: TGCGCCAGCAGCCCTACCGGGACAGGGACGAAGACCCAGTACTTC

CDR3 length: 15
D gene: -
V gene: TRBV5-1
J gene: TRBJ2-3
clone size: -
CDR3 protein: CASSFSGTSGDTQYF
CDR3 DNA: TGCGCCAGCAGCTTTAGTGGGACCTCCGGGGATACGCAGTATTTT

CDR3 length: 15
D gene: TRBD1
V gene: TRBV14
J gene: TRBJ1-6
clone size: -
CDR3 protein: CASSRAGTGNSPLHF
CDR3 DNA: TGTGCCAGCAGCCGAGCCGGGACAGGCAATTCACCCCTCCACTTT

CDR3 length: 15
D gene: -
V gene: TRBV2
J gene: TRBJ1-1
clone size: -
CDR3 protein: CASSERWQINTEAFF
CDR3 DNA: TGTGCCAGCAGTGAGAGGTGGCAGATAAACACTGAAGCTTTCTTT

CDR3 length: 16
D gene: TRBD1
V gene: TRBV5-3
J gene: TRBJ2-3
clone size: -
CDR3 protein: CARSSLGQRTTDTQYF
CDR3 DNA: TGTGCCAGAAGCAGCCTGGGACAGCGGACCACAGATACGCAGTATTTT

CDR3 length: 13
D gene: -
V gene: TRBV2
J gene: TRBJ1-4
clone size: -
CDR3 protein: CASTGTANEKLFF
CDR3 DNA: TGTGCCAGCACCGGGACGGCAAATGAAAAACTGTTTTTT

CDR3 length: 17
D gene: -
V gene: TRBV18
J gene: TRBJ1-2
clone size: once
CDR3 protein: CASSGGNSRKQGDGYTF
CDR3 DNA: TGTGCCAGCTCCGGTGGGAACAGCCGTAAACAAGGTGATGGCTACACCTTC

CDR3 length: 13
D gene: -
V gene: TRBV6-1
J gene: TRBJ1-1
clone size: -
CDR3 protein: CASSEMTITEAFF
CDR3 DNA: TGTGCCAGCAGTGAAATGACAATAACTGAAGCTTTCTTT

CDR3 length: 16
D gene: -
V gene: TRBV6-1
J gene: TRBJ2-6
clone size: -
CDR3 protein: CASSEALGSGANVLTF
CDR3 DNA: TGTGCCAGCAGTGAAGCGCTAGGGTCTGGGGCCAACGTCCTGACTTTC

CDR3 length: 12
D gene: -
V gene: TRBV10-3
J gene: TRBJ2-3
clone size: -
CDR3 protein: CAISEGGVTQYF
CDR3 DNA: TGTGCCATCAGTGAAGGCGGCGTTACGCAGTATTTT

CDR3 length: 15
D gene: TRBD1
V gene: TRBV6-6
J gene: TRBJ2-1
clone size: -
CDR3 protein: CASSYLQGGKNEQFF
CDR3 DNA: TGTGCCAGCAGTTACTTACAGGGGGGAAAGAATGAGCAGTTCTTC

CDR3 length: 17
D gene: -
V gene: TRBV30
J gene: TRBJ1-3
clone size: -
CDR3 protein: CAWSSAFSGNSGNTIYF
CDR3 DNA: TGTGCCTGGTCGTCAGCTTTCTCGGGGAACTCTGGAAACACCATATATTTT

CDR3 length: 17
D gene: TRBD2
V gene: TRBV10-3
J gene: TRBJ2-7
clone size: -
CDR3 protein: CAISESSPSGIVPEQYF
CDR3 DNA: TGTGCCATCAGTGAGTCGTCCCCTAGCGGCATAGTTCCCGAGCAGTACTTC

CDR3 length: 16
D gene: TRBD2
V gene: TRBV5-4
J gene: TRBJ2-1
clone size: once
CDR3 protein: CASSVKLAVGLEEQFF
CDR3 DNA: TGTGCCAGCAGCGTAAAACTAGCGGTCGGCCTTGAGGAGCAGTTCTTC

CDR3 length: 12
D gene: -
V gene: TRBV2
J gene: TRBJ1-4
clone size: once
CDR3 protein: CASSPFNEKLFF
CDR3 DNA: TGTGCCAGCAGTCCCTTCAATGAAAAACTGTTTTTT

CDR3 length: 16
D gene: TRBD2
V gene: TRBV7-8
J gene: TRBJ2-7
clone size: -
CDR3 protein: CASSTPSGKSSYEQYF
CDR3 DNA: TGTGCCAGCAGCACGCCTAGCGGTAAAAGCTCCTACGAGCAGTACTTC

CDR3 length: 15
D gene: -
V gene: TRBV7-8
J gene: TRBJ1-6
clone size: -
CDR3 protein: CASSLAVSYNSPLHF
CDR3 DNA: TGTGCCAGCAGCTTAGCAGTCTCCTATAATTCACCCCTCCACTTT

CDR3 length: 10
D gene: TRBD1
V gene: TRBV20-1
J gene: TRBJ1-1
clone size: few
CDR3 protein: CSATTGEAFF
CDR3 DNA: TGCAGTGCTACGACAGGGGAAGCTTTCTTT

CDR3 length: 15
D gene: TRBD1
V gene: TRBV19
J gene: TRBJ1-5
clone size: -
CDR3 protein: CASRPPDRGNQPQHF
CDR3 DNA: TGTGCCAGTAGACCTCCCGACAGGGGGAACCAGCCCCAGCATTTT

CDR3 length: 19
D gene: TRBD2
V gene: TRBV29-1
J gene: TRBJ2-1
clone size: -
CDR3 protein: CSVDATLAAGGYSYNEQFF
CDR3 DNA: TGCAGCGTTGACGCCACACTAGCGGCTGGGGGATATTCCTACAATGAGCAGTTCTTC

CDR3 length: 15
D gene: TRBD1
V gene: TRBV6-6
J gene: TRBJ1-5
clone size: -
CDR3 protein: CASSYNRGVNQPQHF
CDR3 DNA: TGTGCCAGCAGTTACAACAGGGGGGTCAATCAGCCCCAGCATTTT

CDR3 length: 15
D gene: -
V gene: TRBV5-1
J gene: TRBJ1-2
clone size: -
CDR3 protein: CASSSKTGSDYGYTF
CDR3 DNA: TGCGCCAGCAGCTCAAAGACAGGCTCAGACTATGGCTACACCTTC

CDR3 length: 15
D gene: -
V gene: TRBV4-1
J gene: TRBJ2-5
clone size: -
CDR3 protein: CASSQPDRTQETQYF
CDR3 DNA: TGCGCCAGCAGCCAACCTGACAGGACTCAAGAGACCCAGTACTTC

CDR3 length: 15
D gene: -
V gene: TRBV12-5
J gene: TRBJ2-1
clone size: -
CDR3 protein: CASGPDRANYNEQFF
CDR3 DNA: TGTGCTAGTGGACCCGACCGGGCCAACTACAATGAGCAGTTCTTC

CDR3 length: 14
D gene: TRBD2
V gene: TRBV5-4
J gene: TRBJ2-3
clone size: -
CDR3 protein: CASSLGTSRDTQYF
CDR3 DNA: TGTGCCAGCAGCTTGGGGACTAGCAGAGATACGCAGTATTTT

CDR3 length: 16
D gene: -
V gene: TRBV4-2
J gene: TRBJ1-4
clone size: few
CDR3 protein: CASSQLAQSTNEKLFF
CDR3 DNA: TGTGCCAGCAGCCAGCTCGCACAGTCAACTAATGAAAAACTGTTTTTT

CDR3 length: 14
D gene: -
V gene: TRBV5-4
J gene: TRBJ1-2
clone size: -
CDR3 protein: CASSPGAMGYGYTF
CDR3 DNA: TGTGCCAGCAGCCCAGGGGCAATGGGCTATGGCTACACCTTC

CDR3 length: 14
D gene: -
V gene: TRBV5-1
J gene: TRBJ2-7
clone size: -
CDR3 protein: CASSLEGSPGEQYF
CDR3 DNA: TGCGCCAGCAGCTTGGAGGGCAGCCCCGGCGAGCAGTACTTC

CDR3 length: 14
D gene: TRBD1
V gene: TRBV7-9
J gene: TRBJ2-7
clone size: -
CDR3 protein: CASNFTGGSYEQYF
CDR3 DNA: TGTGCCAGCAACTTCACAGGGGGCTCCTACGAGCAGTACTTC

CDR3 length: 15
D gene: -
V gene: TRBV2
J gene: TRBJ2-7
clone size: -
CDR3 protein: CASSDPASGVYEQYF
CDR3 DNA: TGTGCCAGCAGTGACCCAGCATCGGGGGTCTACGAGCAGTACTTC

CDR3 length: 17
D gene: TRBD1
V gene: TRBV7-9
J gene: TRBJ2-1
clone size: -
CDR3 protein: CASSFNLQGAYLDEQFF
CDR3 DNA: TGTGCCAGCAGCTTTAATTTACAGGGGGCGTATCTTGATGAGCAGTTCTTC

CDR3 length: 14
D gene: -
V gene: TRBV4-2
J gene: TRBJ2-1
clone size: once
CDR3 protein: CASSQDRGWPLTFF
CDR3 DNA: TGTGCCAGCAGCCAAGATAGGGGATGGCCCTTGACGTTCTTC

CDR3 length: 16
D gene: TRBD2
V gene: TRBV5-1
J gene: TRBJ2-3
clone size: -
CDR3 protein: CASSPSLAGEADTQYF
CDR3 DNA: TGCGCCAGCAGCCCCAGCCTAGCGGGAGAGGCAGATACGCAGTATTTT

CDR3 length: 12
D gene: TRBD2
V gene: TRBV29-1
J gene: TRBJ2-1
clone size: once
CDR3 protein: CSVGRGDNEQFF
CDR3 DNA: TGCAGCGTTGGTCGGGGGGACAATGAGCAGTTCTTC

CDR3 length: 12
D gene: -
V gene: TRBV10-3
J gene: TRBJ1-1
clone size: -
CDR3 protein: CAIRTENTEAFF
CDR3 DNA: TGTGCCATCAGGACCGAGAACACTGAAGCTTTCTTT

CDR3 length: 12
D gene: TRBD2
V gene: TRBV6-5
J gene: TRBJ2-3
clone size: -
CDR3 protein: CASSYGGGTQYF
CDR3 DNA: TGTGCCAGCAGTTACGGGGGGGGTACGCAGTATTTT

CDR3 length: 14
D gene: TRBD2
V gene: TRBV19
J gene: TRBJ2-7
clone size: -
CDR3 protein: CASSLAGGTYEQYF
CDR3 DNA: TGTGCCAGTAGTCTAGCGGGAGGGACCTACGAGCAGTACTTC

CDR3 length: 16
D gene: TRBD2
V gene: TRBV5-1
J gene: TRBJ2-7
clone size: -
CDR3 protein: CASSLDLAGGPDEQYF
CDR3 DNA: TGCGCCAGCAGCTTGGATCTAGCGGGAGGGCCAGACGAGCAGTACTTC

CDR3 length: 15
D gene: TRBD2
V gene: TRBV5-4
J gene: TRBJ2-1
clone size: -
CDR3 protein: CASSVLAGGYNEQFF
CDR3 DNA: TGTGCCAGCAGCGTACTAGCGGGAGGTTACAATGAGCAGTTCTTC

CDR3 length: 15
D gene: TRBD1
V gene: TRBV6-5
J gene: TRBJ1-3
clone size: -
CDR3 protein: CASSYSGQGHMAIYF
CDR3 DNA: TGTGCCAGCAGTTACTCGGGACAGGGGCACATGGCCATATATTTT

CDR3 length: 16
D gene: -
V gene: TRBV7-2
J gene: TRBJ2-1
clone size: -
CDR3 protein: CASSAQAGSSYNEQFF
CDR3 DNA: TGTGCCAGCAGCGCCCAAGCAGGTAGCTCCTACAATGAGCAGTTCTTC

CDR3 length: 17
D gene: -
V gene: TRBV5-1
J gene: TRBJ1-1
clone size: -
CDR3 protein: CASSFSPGSGGNTEAFF
CDR3 DNA: TGCGCCAGCAGCTTCAGTCCGGGGTCAGGTGGGAACACTGAAGCTTTCTTT

CDR3 length: 20
D gene: TRBD2
V gene: TRBV5-1
J gene: TRBJ2-7
clone size: -
CDR3 protein: CASSLGGKFSGRLPTYEQYF
CDR3 DNA: TGCGCCAGCAGCTTGGGGGGAAAGTTTAGCGGGAGGCTCCCGACCTACGAGCAGTACTTC

CDR3 length: 15
D gene: -
V gene: TRBV2
J gene: TRBJ1-3
clone size: -
CDR3 protein: CASSDGTRSGNTIYF
CDR3 DNA: TGTGCCAGCAGTGACGGGACTCGATCTGGAAACACCATATATTTT

CDR3 length: 14
D gene: -
V gene: TRBV6-5
J gene: TRBJ1-4
clone size: -
CDR3 protein: CASLWIGSNEKLFF
CDR3 DNA: TGTGCCAGCCTGTGGATAGGGTCTAATGAAAAACTGTTTTTT

CDR3 length: 15
D gene: -
V gene: TRBV19
J gene: TRBJ2-1
clone size: -
CDR3 protein: CASSSVGQIRYEQFF
CDR3 DNA: TGTGCCAGTAGTAGTGTAGGACAGATTAGGTATGAGCAGTTCTTC